This TCR beta chain comes out of a study of post-analysis software for immune sequencing data. A word on this clonotype: Its antigen is not identified.

Germline CDR1 and CDR2: SGHTA and FQGNSA. This CDR3 spans 11 amino acids. V lost 1 base and J lost 11, with 9 bases in between. Points from the study as a whole: Normalized Chao1 diversity was significantly lower in multiple sclerosis patients than in controls. Comparison of patients with controls showed five or six TRBV segments more frequent in patients, TRBV5-6, TRBV5-1 and TRBV20-1 among them.

cDNA libraries of TCR beta carried unique molecular identifiers. TCRdb used MiXCR to reprocess the PCR reads, holding one entry per CDR3 protein. The repertoire consists of around 160,000 distinct CDR3 sequences, with 35% to 40% occurring once and the leading ten covering 28%. The sample was blood, taken after autologous hematopoietic stem cell transplantation. This sequence joins TRBV7-2 and TRBJ2-7; D uncertain. This receptor was obtained from a girl under 18 with multiple sclerosis. CDR3: CASSLGWTKYF. The DNA of the CDR3 is TGTGCCAGCAGCTTAGGTTGGACGAAGTACTTC.